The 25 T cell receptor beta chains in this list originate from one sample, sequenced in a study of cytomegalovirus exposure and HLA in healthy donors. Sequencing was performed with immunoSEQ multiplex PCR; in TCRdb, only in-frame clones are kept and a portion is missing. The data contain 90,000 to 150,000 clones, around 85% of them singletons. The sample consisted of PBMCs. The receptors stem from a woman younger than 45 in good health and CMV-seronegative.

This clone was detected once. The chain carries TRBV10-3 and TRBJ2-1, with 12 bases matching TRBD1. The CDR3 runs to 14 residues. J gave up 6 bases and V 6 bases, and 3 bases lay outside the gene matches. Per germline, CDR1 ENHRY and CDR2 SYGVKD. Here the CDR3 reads CAIRGTGGLNEQFF. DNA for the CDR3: TGTGCCATCAGAGGGACAGGGGGCCTCAATGAGCAGTTCTTC.

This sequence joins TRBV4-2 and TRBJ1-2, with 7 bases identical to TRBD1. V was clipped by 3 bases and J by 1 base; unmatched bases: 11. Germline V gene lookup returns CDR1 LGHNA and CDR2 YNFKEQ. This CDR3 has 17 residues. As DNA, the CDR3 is TGTGCCAGCAGCCACGACTTGGGACAGATTTATAACTATGGCTACACCTTC. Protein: CASSHDLGQIYNYGYTF.

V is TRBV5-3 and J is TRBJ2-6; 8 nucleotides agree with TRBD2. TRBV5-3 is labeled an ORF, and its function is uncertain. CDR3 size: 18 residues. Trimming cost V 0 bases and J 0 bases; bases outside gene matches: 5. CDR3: CARSLAAGGCSGANVLTF. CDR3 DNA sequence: TGTGCCAGAAGCTTGGCGGCGGGGGGATGCTCTGGGGCCAACGTCCTGACTTTC.

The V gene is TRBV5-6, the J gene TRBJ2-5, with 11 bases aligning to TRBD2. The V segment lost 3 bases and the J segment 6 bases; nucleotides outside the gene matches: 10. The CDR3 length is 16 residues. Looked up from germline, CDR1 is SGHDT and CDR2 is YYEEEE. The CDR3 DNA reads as TGTGCCAGCAGCTCACTAGCGGGGGCGGCCCGAAAGACCCAGTACTTC. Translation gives CASSSLAGAARKTQYF.

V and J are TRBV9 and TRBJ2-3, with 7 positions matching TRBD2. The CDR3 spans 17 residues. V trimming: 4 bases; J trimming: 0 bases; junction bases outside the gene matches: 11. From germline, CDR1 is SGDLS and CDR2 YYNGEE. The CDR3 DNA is TGTGCCAGCAGCCCCCGTAGCGGGCCCTCTAGCACAGATACGCAGTATTTT. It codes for CASSPRSGPSSTDTQYF.

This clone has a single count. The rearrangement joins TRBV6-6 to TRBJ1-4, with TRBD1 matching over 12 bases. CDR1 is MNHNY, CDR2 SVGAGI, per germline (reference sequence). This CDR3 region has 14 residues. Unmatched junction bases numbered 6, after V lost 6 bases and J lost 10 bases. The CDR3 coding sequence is TGTGCCAGCAGGGACCGGGACAGGGGGCTAAAACTGTTTTTT. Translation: CASRDRDRGLKLFF.

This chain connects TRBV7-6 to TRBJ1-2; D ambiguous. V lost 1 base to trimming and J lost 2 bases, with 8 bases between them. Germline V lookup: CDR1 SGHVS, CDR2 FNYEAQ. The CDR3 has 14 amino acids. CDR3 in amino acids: CASSLGGRNYGYTF. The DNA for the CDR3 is TGTGCCAGCAGCTTAGGAGGCCGAAACTATGGCTACACCTTC.

This chain's CDR3 is CASSLESRAGARIYEQYF. The CDR3 DNA reads as TGTGCCAGCAGCTTGGAAAGTCGGGCGGGGGCGCGAATCTACGAGCAGTACTTC. This sequence joins TRBV5-6 and TRBJ2-7, with D perhaps matching TRBD2 (7 bases). Germline lookup yields CDR1 SGHDT and CDR2 YYEEEE. This CDR3 has 18 amino acids. With 0 bases removed from V and 3 bases from J, the gap between germline ends came to 22 bases.

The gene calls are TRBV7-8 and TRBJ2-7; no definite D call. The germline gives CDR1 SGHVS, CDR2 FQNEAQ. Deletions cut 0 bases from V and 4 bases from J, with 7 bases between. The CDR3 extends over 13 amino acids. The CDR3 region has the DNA TGTGCCAGCAGCTTAGCGGCTCCGTACGAGCAGTACTTC. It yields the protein CASSLAAPYEQYF. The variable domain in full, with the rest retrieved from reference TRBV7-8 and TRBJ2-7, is GAGVSQSPRYKVAKRGQDVALRCDPISGHVSLFWYQQALGQGPEFLTYFQNEAQLDKSGLPSDRFFAERPEGSVSTLKIQRTQQEDSAVYLCASSLAAPYEQYFGPGTRLTVT.

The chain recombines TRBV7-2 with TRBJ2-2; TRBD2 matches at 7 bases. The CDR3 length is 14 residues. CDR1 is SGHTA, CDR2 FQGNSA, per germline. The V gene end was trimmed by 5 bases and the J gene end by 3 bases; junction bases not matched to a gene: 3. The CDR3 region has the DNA TGTGCCAGCAGCCGTGCGGGGGACACCGGGGAGCTGTTTTTT. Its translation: CASSRAGDTGELFF.

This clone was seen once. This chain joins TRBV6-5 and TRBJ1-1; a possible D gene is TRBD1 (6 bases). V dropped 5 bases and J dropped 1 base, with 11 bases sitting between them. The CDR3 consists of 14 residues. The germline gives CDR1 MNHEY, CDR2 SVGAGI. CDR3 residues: CASSPGTPNTEAFF. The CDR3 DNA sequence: TGTGCCAGCAGTCCCGGGACACCGAACACTGAAGCTTTCTTT.

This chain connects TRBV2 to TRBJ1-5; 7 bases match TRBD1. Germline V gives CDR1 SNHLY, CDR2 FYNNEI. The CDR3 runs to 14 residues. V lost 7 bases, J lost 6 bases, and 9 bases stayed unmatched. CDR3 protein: CASMEGAFGQPQHF. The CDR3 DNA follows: TGTGCCAGCATGGAGGGGGCATTCGGTCAGCCCCAGCATTTT. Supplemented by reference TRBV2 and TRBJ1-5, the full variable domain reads EPEVTQTPSHQVTQMGQEVILRCVPISNHLYFYWYRQILGQKVEFLVSFYNNEISEKSEIFDDQFSVERPDGSNFTLKIRSTKLEDSAMYFCASMEGAFGQPQHFGDGTRLSIL.

CDR3 amino acids: CASSPGTVQGNQPQHF. The CDR3 DNA is TGTGCCAGTAGTCCAGGGACAGTACAGGGCAATCAGCCCCAGCATTTT. The chain joins TRBV19 to TRBJ1-5, with TRBD1 matching over 7 bases. V lost 5 bases, J lost 2 bases, and 9 bases stayed unmatched. Per germline, CDR1 LNHDA and CDR2 SQIVND (reference sequence). This CDR3 region has 16 residues. Complete variable domain (other parts from reference TRBV19 and TRBJ1-5): DGGITQSPKYLFRKEGQNVTLSCEQNLNHDAMYWYRQDPGQGLRLIYYSQIVNDFQKGDIAEGYSVSREKKESFPLTVTSAQKNPTAFYLCASSPGTVQGNQPQHFGDGTRLSIL.

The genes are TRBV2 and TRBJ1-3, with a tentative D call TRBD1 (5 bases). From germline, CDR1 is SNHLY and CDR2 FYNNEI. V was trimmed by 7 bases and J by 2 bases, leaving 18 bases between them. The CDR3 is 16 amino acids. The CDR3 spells CASTETGEVPGNTIYF. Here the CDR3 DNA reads TGTGCCAGCACCGAAACGGGGGAAGTTCCTGGAAACACCATATATTTT.

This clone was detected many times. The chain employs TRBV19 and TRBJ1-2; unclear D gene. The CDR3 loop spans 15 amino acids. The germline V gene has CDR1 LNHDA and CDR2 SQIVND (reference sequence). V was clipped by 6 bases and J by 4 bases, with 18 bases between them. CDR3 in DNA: TGTGCCAGTAGCAAAAATTGGGGAGAGTCCTATGGCTACACCTTC. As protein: CASSKNWGESYGYTF.

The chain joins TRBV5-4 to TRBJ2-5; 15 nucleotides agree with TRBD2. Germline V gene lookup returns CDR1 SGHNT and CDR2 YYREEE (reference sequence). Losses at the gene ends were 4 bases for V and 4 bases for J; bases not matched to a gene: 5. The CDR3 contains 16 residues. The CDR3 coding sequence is TGTGCCAGCAGCCGGACTAGCGGGGGGGCCGGAGAGACCCAGTACTTC. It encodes CASSRTSGGAGETQYF.

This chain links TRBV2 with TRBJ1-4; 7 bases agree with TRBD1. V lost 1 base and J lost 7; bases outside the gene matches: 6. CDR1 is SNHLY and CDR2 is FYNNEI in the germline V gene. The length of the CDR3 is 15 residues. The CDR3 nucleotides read TGTGCCAGCAGTGAAGTCGGGACAGACTTTGAAAAACTGTTTTTT. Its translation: CASSEVGTDFEKLFF.

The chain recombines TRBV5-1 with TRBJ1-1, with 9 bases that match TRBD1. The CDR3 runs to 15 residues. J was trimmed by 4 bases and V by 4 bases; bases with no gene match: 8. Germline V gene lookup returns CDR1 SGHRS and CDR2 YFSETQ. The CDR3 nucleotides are TGCGCCAGCAGCCTACACCTGGGACAGGGCACTGAAGCTTTCTTT. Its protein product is CASSLHLGQGTEAFF.

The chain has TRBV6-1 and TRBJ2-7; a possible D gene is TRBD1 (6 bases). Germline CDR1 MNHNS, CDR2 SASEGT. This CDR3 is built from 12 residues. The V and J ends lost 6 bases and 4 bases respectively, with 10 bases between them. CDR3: CASSVDSYEQYF. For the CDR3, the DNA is TGTGCCAGCAGCGTGGACAGTTACGAGCAGTACTTC.

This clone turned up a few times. CDR3 DNA: TGTGCCAGCACCCTCGGGGGTCAGGGGGCAGGCTACACCTTC. This gives the protein CASTLGGQGAGYTF. The chain links TRBV7-9 to TRBJ1-2, with 8 bases matching TRBD1. J gave up 8 bases and V 7 bases, and 12 bases lay outside the gene matches. This CDR3 comprises 14 residues. CDR1 is SEHNR and CDR2 is FQNEAQ in the germline V gene (reference sequence).

CDR3 residues: CASTPRRFSNTEAFF. The CDR3 bases are TGTGCCAGCACCCCGCGGCGCTTTTCGAACACTGAAGCTTTCTTT. The rearrangement uses TRBV7-2 and TRBJ1-1; D unresolved. In germline, CDR1 is SGHTA, CDR2 FQGNSA. CDR3 length equals 15 residues. The ends were cut back, 7 bases at V and 1 base at J, with 16 bases in the middle.

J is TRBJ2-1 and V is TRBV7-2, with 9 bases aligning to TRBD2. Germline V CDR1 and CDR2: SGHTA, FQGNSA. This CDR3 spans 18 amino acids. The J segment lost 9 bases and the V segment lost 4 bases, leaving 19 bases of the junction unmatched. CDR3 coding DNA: TGTGCCAGCAGCTCCTCCCCTCTGGGTCGCGGGGGGGGCCTTGAGCAGTTCTTC. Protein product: CASSSSPLGRGGGLEQFF.

This CDR3 is CASSAIRGSGELFF. The CDR3 DNA is TGTGCCAGCAGTGCCATAAGGGGGTCCGGGGAGCTGTTTTTT. The chain is built from TRBV2 and TRBJ2-2; the D gene is possibly TRBD1 (6 bases). The CDR3 has 14 residues. Trimming removed 4 bases at V and 6 bases at J, with 12 bases between. Germline V gives CDR1 SNHLY, CDR2 FYNNEI.

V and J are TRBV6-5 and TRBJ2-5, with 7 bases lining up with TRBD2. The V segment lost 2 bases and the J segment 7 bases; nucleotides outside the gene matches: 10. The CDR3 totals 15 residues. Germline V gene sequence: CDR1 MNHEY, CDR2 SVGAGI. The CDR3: CASSYEAGVLGTQYF. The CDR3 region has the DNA TGTGCCAGCAGTTACGAGGCGGGGGTTCTGGGGACCCAGTACTTC.

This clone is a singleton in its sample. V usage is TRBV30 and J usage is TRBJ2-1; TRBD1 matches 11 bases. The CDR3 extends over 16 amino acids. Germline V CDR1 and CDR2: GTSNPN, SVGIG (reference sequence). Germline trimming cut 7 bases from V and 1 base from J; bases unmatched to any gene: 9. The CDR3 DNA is TGTGCCTCAAACCCCGGGACAGGGGGTTCCTACAATGAGCAGTTCTTC. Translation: CASNPGTGGSYNEQFF.